This entry is about one T cell receptor beta chain. The CDR3 loop spans 13 amino acids. Germline values: CDR1 MNHEY, CDR2 SMNVEV (reference sequence). V lost 4 bases, J lost 3 bases, and 10 bases lay in between. This entry comes from a study of T cell changes during pregnancy in multiple sclerosis. Measured with immunoSEQ multiplex PCR; TCRdb has only the in-frame clones, and not every one. The sample contains tens of thousands of clones, 90% to 95% of which appear only once. The origin of this receptor is a female donor with multiple sclerosis, enrolled in a pregnancy study. The chain couples TRBV27 to TRBJ2-7, with D possibly TRBD2 on 6 matching bases. Sequences were derived from CD8+ T cells from peripheral blood mononuclear cells, sampled before pregnancy. In DNA, the CDR3 is TGTGCCAGCAGTTCCCCAGCGGGCTACGAGCAGTACTTC. Protein product: CASSSPAGYEQYF.